This T cell receptor (beta chain) emerged from a study of beta chain features in type 1 diabetes. Study information: The patients were much like the healthy donors in age, gender and cell yields. The samples had approximately 110 million sorted cells examined in all. Study outcomes and limitations: For type 1 diabetes patients, VDJ junctions showed fewer insertions and more deletions.

Between the trimmed V and J ends, which lost 8 bases and 0 bases, there was a span of 7 bases. Germline loops: CDR1 WSHSY, CDR2 SAAADI. The CDR3 spans 12 residues. Expressed TCRB transcripts were sequenced after all isolated RNA was converted to cDNA. Produced via immunoSEQ multiplex PCR; TCRdb's table is partial and in-frame only. Among 900,000 or so clones, roughly 15% were seen once, and the ten largest hold 0.023%. Each donor gave one heparinised blood draw averaging around 120 mL. About this clone: What it recognizes is unknown.

The sequence came from a woman under 30 in good health. Specimen: naive CD4+ T cells from blood. The genes are TRBV10-2 and TRBJ1-1; tentatively, D is TRBD1 (5 bases). The CDR3 DNA follows: TGCGCCAGCCTGACAGTGAACACTGAAGCTTTCTTT. Translated, it gives CASLTVNTEAFF.